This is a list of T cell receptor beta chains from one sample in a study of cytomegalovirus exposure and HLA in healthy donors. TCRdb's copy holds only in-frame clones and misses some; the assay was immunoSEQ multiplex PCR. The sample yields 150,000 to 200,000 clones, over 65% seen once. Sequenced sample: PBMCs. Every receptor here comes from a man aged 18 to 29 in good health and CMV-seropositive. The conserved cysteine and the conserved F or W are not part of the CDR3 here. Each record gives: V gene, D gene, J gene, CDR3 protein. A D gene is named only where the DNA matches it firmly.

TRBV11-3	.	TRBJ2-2	ASSGTGGDTGELF
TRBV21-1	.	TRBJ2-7	ASSKEGRDRGPRSSYEQY
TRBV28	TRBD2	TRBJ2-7	ASSLRLAEAWGEQY
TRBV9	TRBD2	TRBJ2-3	ASSHHSLAGEVSTDTQY
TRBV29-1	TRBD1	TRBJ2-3	SVERDRASDTQY
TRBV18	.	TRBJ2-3	ASSPPSGTDTQY
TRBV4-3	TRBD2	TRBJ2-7	ASSQERGSGRAYEQY
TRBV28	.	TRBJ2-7	ASREGHSYEQY
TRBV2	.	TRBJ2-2	ASSEMAQNTGELF
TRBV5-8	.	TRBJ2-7	ASSSIAYEQY
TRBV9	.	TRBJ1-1	ASSTEGNTEAF
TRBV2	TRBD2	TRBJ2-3	ASSGDLSGRAGTDTQY
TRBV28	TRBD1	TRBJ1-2	ASLTGGDYGYT
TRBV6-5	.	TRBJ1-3	ASRPDFESGNTIY
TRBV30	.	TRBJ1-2	AWRMGARYT
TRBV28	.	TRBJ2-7	ASSLAGASEQY
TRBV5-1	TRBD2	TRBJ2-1	ASSLTGRVGNEQF
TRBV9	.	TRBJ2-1	ASSVSTGSYNEQF
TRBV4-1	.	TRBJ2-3	ASSQDSWSDTQY
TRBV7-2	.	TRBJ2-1	ASSLGGDEQF
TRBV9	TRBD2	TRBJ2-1	ASSVELAGADNEQF
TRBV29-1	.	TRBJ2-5	SVTKPETQY
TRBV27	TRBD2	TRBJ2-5	ASSLLSSLNGLAETQY
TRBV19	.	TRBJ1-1	ASSISTVTEAF
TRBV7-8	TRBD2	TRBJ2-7	ASSSGLIAGPYEQY
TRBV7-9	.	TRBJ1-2	ASIGDSVSGYT
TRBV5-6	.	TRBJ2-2	ASSLGTIPGELF
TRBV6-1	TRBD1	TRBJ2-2	ASSSGQGNPGELF
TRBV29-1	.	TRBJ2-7	SVAGVKSYEQY
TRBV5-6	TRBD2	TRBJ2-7	ASSFGQLAGNYEQY
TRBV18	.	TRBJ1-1	ASSPPVGHPF
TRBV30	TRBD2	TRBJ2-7	AGAREGPHEQY
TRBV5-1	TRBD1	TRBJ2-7	ASSLDRGGYEQY
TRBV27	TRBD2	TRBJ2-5	ASSLSWGTSGSYGETQY
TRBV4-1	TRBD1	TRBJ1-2	ASLRGAGGSSANYGYT
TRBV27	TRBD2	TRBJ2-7	ASTRTSGSEQY
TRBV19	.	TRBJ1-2	ASSTSGRRANYGYT
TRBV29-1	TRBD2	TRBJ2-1	SVAGGLASSYNEQF
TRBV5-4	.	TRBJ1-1	ASSFWSVTNTEAF
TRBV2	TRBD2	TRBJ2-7	ASSVAGGGEQY
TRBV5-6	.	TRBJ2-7	ASSSGVPFYEQY
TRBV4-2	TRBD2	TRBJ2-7	ASSQPGLAGGSYEQY
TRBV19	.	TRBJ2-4	ASGTGSGNIQY
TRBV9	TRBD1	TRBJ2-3	ASSTRDSYTDTQY
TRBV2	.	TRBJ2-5	ASRGRGEETQY
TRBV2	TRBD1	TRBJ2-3	ASSVDRGGTDTQY
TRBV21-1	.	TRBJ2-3	ASSKASKPGLAGAIDTQY
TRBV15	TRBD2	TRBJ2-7	ATSRGTGLLNYEQY
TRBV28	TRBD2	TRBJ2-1	ASSLFTGGNEQF
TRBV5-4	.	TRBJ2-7	ASSPRAGIEQY
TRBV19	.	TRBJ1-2	ASSIRRGLSYGYT
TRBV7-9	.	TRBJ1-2	ASSLGRQETS
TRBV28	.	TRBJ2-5	ASSLDKETQY
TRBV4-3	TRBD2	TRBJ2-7	ASSQDPGTSGRSWRQY
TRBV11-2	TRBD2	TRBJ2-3	ASSLGLAGGPEDTQY
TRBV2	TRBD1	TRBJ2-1	ASSRDRAREQF
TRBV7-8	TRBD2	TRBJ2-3	ASSLVSGIDTQY
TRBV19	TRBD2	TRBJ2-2	ASSIVASGRGNTGELF